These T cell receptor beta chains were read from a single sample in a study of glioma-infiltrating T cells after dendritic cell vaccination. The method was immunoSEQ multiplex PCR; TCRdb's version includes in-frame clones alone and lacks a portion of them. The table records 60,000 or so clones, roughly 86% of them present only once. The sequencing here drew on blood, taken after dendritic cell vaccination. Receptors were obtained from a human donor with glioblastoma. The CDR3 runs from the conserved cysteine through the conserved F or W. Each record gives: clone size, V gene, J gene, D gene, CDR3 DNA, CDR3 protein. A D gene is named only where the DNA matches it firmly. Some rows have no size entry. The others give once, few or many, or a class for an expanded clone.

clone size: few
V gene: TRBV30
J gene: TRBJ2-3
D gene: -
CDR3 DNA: TGTGCCTGGAGTGGGCTGATTACAGATACGCAGTATTTT
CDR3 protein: CAWSGLITDTQYF

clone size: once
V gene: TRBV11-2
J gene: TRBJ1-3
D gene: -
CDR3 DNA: TGTGCCAGCAGCTTTGACAGATACTCTGGAAACACCATATATTTT
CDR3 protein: CASSFDRYSGNTIYF

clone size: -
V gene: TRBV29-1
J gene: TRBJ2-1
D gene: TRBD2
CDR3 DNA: TGCAGCGCCATAGCGGGGGAGCAGTTCTTC
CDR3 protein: CSAIAGEQFF

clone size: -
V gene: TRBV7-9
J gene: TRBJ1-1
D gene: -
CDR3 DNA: TGTGCCAGCAGCCAGTCGACTGAAGCTTTCTTT
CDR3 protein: CASSQSTEAFF

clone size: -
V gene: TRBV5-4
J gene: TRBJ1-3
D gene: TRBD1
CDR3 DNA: TGTGCCAGCAGCTTGGGACAGGGGGCTGGAAACACCATATATTTT
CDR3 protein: CASSLGQGAGNTIYF

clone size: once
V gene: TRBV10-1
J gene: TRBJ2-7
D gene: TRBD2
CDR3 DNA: TGCGCCAGCAGTGAACGGGGAGGGACCGAGCAGTACTTC
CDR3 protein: CASSERGGTEQYF

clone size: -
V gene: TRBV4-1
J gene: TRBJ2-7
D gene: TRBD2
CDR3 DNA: TGCGCCAGCAGCCAAGGGGGCGGCGGGAGGTACGAGCAGTACTTC
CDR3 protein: CASSQGGGGRYEQYF

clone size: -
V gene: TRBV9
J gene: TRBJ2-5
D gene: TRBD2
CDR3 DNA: TGTGCCAGCAGCCCCCGACTAGCGGGGGGCCAAGAGACCCAGTACTTC
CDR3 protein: CASSPRLAGGQETQYF

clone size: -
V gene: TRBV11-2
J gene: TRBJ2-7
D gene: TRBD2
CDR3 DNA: TGTGCCAGCAGCTTAGTTGGGAGTCGGGGGACTAGCGGAGATGAGCAGTACTTC
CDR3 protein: CASSLVGSRGTSGDEQYF

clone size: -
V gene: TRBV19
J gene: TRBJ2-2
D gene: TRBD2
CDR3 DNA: TGTGCCAGTAGTCCGGGAATTCGGGGGGACGGGGAGCTGTTTTTT
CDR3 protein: CASSPGIRGDGELFF

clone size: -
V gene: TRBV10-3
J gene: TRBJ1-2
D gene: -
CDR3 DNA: TGTGCCATCAGTGATGGCAGACAGAACTATGGCTACACCTTC
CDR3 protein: CAISDGRQNYGYTF

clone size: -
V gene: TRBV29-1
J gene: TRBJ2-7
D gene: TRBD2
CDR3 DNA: TGCAGCGTTAGGACTAGCGGGAGCTACGAGCAGTACTTC
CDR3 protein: CSVRTSGSYEQYF

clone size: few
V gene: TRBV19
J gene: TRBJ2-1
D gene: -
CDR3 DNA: TGTGCCAGTAGTACTACTAGTAGCCCCTACAATGAGCAGTTCTTC
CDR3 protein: CASSTTSSPYNEQFF

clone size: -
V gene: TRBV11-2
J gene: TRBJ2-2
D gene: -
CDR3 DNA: TGTGCCAGCACCTCAAGGGCGGGTCTTTCGAACACCGGGGAGCTGTTTTTT
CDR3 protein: CASTSRAGLSNTGELFF

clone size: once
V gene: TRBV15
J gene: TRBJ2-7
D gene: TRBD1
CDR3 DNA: TGTGCCACCAGCAGGGGACAGGGGGAGGACGAGCAGTACTTC
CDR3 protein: CATSRGQGEDEQYF

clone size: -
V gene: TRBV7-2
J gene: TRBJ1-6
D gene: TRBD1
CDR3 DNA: TGTGCCAGCAGTCGGGACAGGGGGAATTCCCCCCTCCACTTT
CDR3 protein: CASSRDRGNSPLHF

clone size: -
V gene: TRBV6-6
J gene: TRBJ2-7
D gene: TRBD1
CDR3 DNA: TGTGCCAGCAGTTCTCCGGGACAGGGGATCCACGAGCAGTACTTC
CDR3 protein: CASSSPGQGIHEQYF

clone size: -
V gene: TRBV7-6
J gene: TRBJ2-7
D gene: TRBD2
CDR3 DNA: TGTGCCAGCAGTTTCAGCGGGGGGGCCTACGAGCAGTACTTC
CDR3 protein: CASSFSGGAYEQYF

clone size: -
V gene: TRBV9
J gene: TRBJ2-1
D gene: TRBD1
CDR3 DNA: TGTGCCAGCAGCGCAACATCCGGGACAGTTTTCAGAGGGGGTTACAATGAGCAGTTCTTC
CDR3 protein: CASSATSGTVFRGGYNEQFF

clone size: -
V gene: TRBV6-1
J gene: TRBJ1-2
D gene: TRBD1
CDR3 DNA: TGTGCCAGCAACCACGGACAGGGCGGCTACACCTTC
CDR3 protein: CASNHGQGGYTF

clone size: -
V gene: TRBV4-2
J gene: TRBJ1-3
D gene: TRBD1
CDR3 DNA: TGTGCCAGCAGCCAAGAACAGACAGGGGCTGGAAACACCATATATTTT
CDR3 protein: CASSQEQTGAGNTIYF

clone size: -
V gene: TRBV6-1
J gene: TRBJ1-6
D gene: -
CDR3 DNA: TGTGCCAGCAGTGAACGGGCAGCTCGGGGGTATAATTCCCCCCTCCACTTT
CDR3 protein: CASSERAARGYNSPLHF

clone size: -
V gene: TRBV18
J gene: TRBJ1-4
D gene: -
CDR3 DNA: TGTGCCAGCTCACCGACAAATGAAAAACTGTTTTTT
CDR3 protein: CASSPTNEKLFF

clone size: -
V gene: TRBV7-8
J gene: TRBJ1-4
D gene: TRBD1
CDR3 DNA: TGTGCCAGCGGCGGGACAGGGAGGGGCCCAACTAATGAAAAACTGTTTTTT
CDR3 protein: CASGGTGRGPTNEKLFF

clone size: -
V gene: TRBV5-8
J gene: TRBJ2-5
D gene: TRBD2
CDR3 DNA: TGTGCCAGCAGCCCACTAGCGGGGGGGCTTGAGCAGTACTTC
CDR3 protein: CASSPLAGGLEQYF

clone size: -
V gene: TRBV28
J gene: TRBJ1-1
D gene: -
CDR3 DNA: TGTGCCAGCCTGTCATCGGGGGGCACTGAAGCTTTCTTT
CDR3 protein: CASLSSGGTEAFF

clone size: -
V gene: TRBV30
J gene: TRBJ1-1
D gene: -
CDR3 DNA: TGTGCCTGGAGGGGGAGACCGGACACTGAAGCTTTCTTT
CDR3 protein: CAWRGRPDTEAFF

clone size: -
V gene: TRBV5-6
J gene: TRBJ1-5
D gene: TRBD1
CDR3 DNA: TGTGCCAGCAGCTCCGGAGGACAGGCCAGAAATCAGCCCCAGCATTTT
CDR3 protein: CASSSGGQARNQPQHF

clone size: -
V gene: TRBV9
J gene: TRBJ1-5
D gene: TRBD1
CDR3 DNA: TGTGCCAGCAGCACGACAGGGACAGGTCAGCCCCAGCATTTT
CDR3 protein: CASSTTGTGQPQHF

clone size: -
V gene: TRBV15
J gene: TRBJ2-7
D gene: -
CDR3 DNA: TGTGCCACCAGCAGAGTACCCAGCTCCTACGAGCAGTACTTC
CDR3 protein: CATSRVPSSYEQYF

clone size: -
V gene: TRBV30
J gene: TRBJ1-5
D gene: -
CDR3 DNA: TGTGCCTGGAAGCGGGGAGAACAGCCCCAGCATTTT
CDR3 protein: CAWKRGEQPQHF

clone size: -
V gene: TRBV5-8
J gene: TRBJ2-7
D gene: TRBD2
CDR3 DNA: TGTGCCAGCAGCCCACTAGCGGGGGGGCTTGAGCAGTACTTC
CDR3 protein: CASSPLAGGLEQYF

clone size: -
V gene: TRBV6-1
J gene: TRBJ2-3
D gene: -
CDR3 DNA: TGTGCCAGCAGTGCCCCGGGACAGCGGGTAGATACGCAGTATTTT
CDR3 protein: CASSAPGQRVDTQYF

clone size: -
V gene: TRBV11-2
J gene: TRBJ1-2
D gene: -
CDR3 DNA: TGTGCCAGCAGCTTAGATATGACAGCTCTATATGGCTACACCTTC
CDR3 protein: CASSLDMTALYGYTF

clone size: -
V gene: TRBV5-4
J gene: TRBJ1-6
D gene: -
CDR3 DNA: TGTGCCAGCAGCCTCGATAGCTCCTATAATTCCCCCCTCCACTTT
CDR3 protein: CASSLDSSYNSPLHF

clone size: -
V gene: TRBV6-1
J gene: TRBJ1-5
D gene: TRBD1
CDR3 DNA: TGTGCCAGCAGTCCCTTGGACAGGGGGGGTCAGCCCCAGCATTTT
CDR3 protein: CASSPLDRGGQPQHF

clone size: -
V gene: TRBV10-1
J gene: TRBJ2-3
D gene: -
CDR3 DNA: TGCGCCAGCAGTTCAGGGTCCGGCACAGATACGCAGTATTTT
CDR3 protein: CASSSGSGTDTQYF

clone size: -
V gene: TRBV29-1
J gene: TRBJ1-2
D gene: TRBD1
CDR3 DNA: TGCAGCGTTGAAGGGACAGGGGTCGGCTACACCTTC
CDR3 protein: CSVEGTGVGYTF

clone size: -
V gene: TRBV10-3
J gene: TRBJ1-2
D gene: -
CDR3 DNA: TGTGCCATCAGTGAGTCGTCAGCTAACTATGGCTACACCTTC
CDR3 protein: CAISESSANYGYTF

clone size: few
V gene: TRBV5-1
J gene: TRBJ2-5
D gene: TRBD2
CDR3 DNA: TGCGCCAGCAGCCCGAGCGGGAGAAGGGAGACCCAGTACTTC
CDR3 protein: CASSPSGRRETQYF

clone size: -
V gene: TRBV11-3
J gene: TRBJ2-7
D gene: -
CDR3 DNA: TGTGCCAGCAGCCTAAGCTCGGGGGGCCGGCGCGAGCAGTACTTC
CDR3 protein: CASSLSSGGRREQYF

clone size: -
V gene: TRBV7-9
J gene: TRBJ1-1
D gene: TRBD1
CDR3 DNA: TGTGCCAGCAGCGTGACAGGGGCGAACACTGAAGCTTTCTTT
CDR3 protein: CASSVTGANTEAFF

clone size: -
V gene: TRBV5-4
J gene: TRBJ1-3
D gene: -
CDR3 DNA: TGTGCCAGCAGCTTGGAGGGGATTCTAGACCCCCAGCTATATGGAAACACCATATATTTT
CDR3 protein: CASSLEGILDPQLYGNTIYF

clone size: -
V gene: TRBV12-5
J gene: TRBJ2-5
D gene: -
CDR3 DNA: TGTGCTAGTGGTTTGGCCGGGACACGAGAAGAGACCCAGTACTTC
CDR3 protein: CASGLAGTREETQYF

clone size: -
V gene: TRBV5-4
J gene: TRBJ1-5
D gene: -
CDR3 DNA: TGTGCCAGCAGCTTGGCAGGGGATAGCAATCAGCCCCAGCATTTT
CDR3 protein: CASSLAGDSNQPQHF